This entry concerns a single T cell receptor (beta chain). Its antigen is undetermined. The CDR3 has 13 amino acids. Germline V gene data show CDR1 as DFQATT and CDR2 as SNEGSKA (reference sequence). Synthesis of TCR beta cDNA relied on 5'RACE template switching carrying UMIs. TCRdb reprocessed the 5' RACE reads; each CDR3 protein has one entry and no DNA is given. The repertoire table contains about 21,000 distinct CDR3 sequences. The entry originates in a study of T cells expressing NK-cell markers. The overall study: Obtained from sorted CD3+CD56+NKG2C+, CD3+CD56+NKG2C- and CD3+CD56-NKG2C+ T cells were the TCR beta repertoires.

Findings of the study overall: For a few donors, these clonotypes were likewise the leading ones in the CD3+CD56-NKG2C+ fraction. Among CD8+ T cells from roughly six donors, dominant NKG2C+ clonotypes accounted for about 1.0-7.0%.

Sequenced: blood T cells: a sorted CD56 or NKG2C T cell subset, CD4+ or CD8+ T cells, or bulk PBMC T cells (not recorded which). The source of this sequence is a man aged 18 to 69 in good health. The chain recombines TRBV20-1 with TRBJ2-1. CDR3: CSAREAADHEQFF.